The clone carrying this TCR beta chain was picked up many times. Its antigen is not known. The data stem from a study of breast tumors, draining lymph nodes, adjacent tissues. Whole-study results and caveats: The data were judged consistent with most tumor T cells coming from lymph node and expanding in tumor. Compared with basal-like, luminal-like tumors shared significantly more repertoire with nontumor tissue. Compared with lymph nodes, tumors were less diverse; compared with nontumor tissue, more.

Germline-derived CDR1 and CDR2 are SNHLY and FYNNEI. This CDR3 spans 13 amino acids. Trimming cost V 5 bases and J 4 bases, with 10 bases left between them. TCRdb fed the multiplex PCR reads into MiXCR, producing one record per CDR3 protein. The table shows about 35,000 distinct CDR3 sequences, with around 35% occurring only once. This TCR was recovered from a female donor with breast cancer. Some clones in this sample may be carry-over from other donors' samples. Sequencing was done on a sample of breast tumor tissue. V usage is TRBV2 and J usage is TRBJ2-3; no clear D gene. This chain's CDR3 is CASSKGQADTQYF. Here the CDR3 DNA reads TGTGCCAGCAGTAAAGGGCAGGCAGATACGCAGTATTTT.